The clone carrying this T cell receptor beta chain was seen only a few times. Its specificity is not known. These data are taken from a study of vaccination and CD4 T cells after COVID-19. Cultured CD4+ T cell DNA was sequenced using the Oncomine TCR Beta short-read assay. TCRdb fed the PCR reads into MiXCR, producing one record per CDR3 protein. The sample has about 24,000 distinct CDR3 sequences; less than 80% are singletons. Noted treatment: roughly 10-day PBMC culture with coronavirus spike peptide pools or control peptides (ViraFEST assay). The culture of 2 million or so PBMCs per well included about 9.7 IU/ml IL-2 and about 9.9 ug/ml peptide pools. V trimming: 7 bases; J trimming: 4 bases; junction bases outside the gene matches: 6. The CDR3 runs to 13 residues. Germline values: CDR1 SGHTA, CDR2 FQGNSA.

This sequence was found in a human donor who had recovered from COVID-19. Sequenced: CD4+ T cells from blood, cultured in vitro. This rearrangement joins TRBV7-2 to TRBJ1-2, with TRBD1 matching over 7 bases. CDR3 region: CASTPDRVYGYTF. CDR3 coding DNA: TGTGCCAGCACTCCAGACAGGGTCTATGGCTACACCTTC.